These T cell receptor beta chains were read from a single sample in a study of shared clonotypes between healthy human individuals. Data came from immunoSEQ multiplex PCR; TCRdb stores just in-frame clones and leaves some out. The table shows approximately 1.5 million clones, with approximately 98.5% occurring only once. Input material: naive CD4+ T cells sorted from blood. These receptor sequences come from a man aged 30 to 39 in good health. Both conserved end residues are trimmed from each CDR3. A D gene is named only where the DNA matches it firmly.

D gene,J gene,V gene,CDR3 protein
TRBD2,TRBJ2-5,TRBV7-2,ASSSTSGNLETQY
-,TRBJ1-1,TRBV6-5,AAKERNTEAF
-,TRBJ2-7,TRBV18,ASSPLGLEQY
-,TRBJ2-7,TRBV5-1,ASSLEVALQSEQY
TRBD1,TRBJ1-5,TRBV27,ASSSTTGSGPQH
-,TRBJ2-5,TRBV28,ASSFGLGETQY
-,TRBJ2-7,TRBV30,ALKSGLSSYEQY
-,TRBJ2-5,TRBV5-4,ASSGKLGPETQY
-,TRBJ1-3,TRBV4-3,ASSQDSWADTIY
-,TRBJ2-6,TRBV11-2,ASTLIAGANVLT
-,TRBJ1-3,TRBV7-9,ASSQWQQTSGNTIY
-,TRBJ1-1,TRBV12-5,ASGLSHGTGNTEAF
-,TRBJ2-1,TRBV6-1,ASSFEGTYNEQF
-,TRBJ2-2,TRBV9,ASSVAPPGELF
-,TRBJ2-1,TRBV15,ATSREGGSSYNEQF
TRBD1,TRBJ1-5,TRBV19,ATQRNRGGNQPQH
-,TRBJ2-7,TRBV21-1,ASSKSTGPRTTSGEQY
-,TRBJ2-7,TRBV18,ASSLVDSYYEQY
-,TRBJ1-3,TRBV18,ASSPRDPTDGNTIY
-,TRBJ1-4,TRBV18,ASSPAGRPPGYEITNEKLF
-,TRBJ2-1,TRBV11-3,ASSLASGFGEQF
-,TRBJ1-2,TRBV9,ASSVDGGRKGYT
-,TRBJ2-5,TRBV7-9,ASSRVGETQY
-,TRBJ1-1,TRBV30,AWSGWGRDTEAF
-,TRBJ2-2,TRBV4-3,ASSQDRRAAGELF
TRBD1,TRBJ1-5,TRBV28,ASSFRTGWSNQPQH
TRBD2,TRBJ2-1,TRBV5-1,ASSSITSGSLNEQF
-,TRBJ1-5,TRBV25-1,ASSESGGGNQPQH
-,TRBJ1-1,TRBV11-3,ASSLEQRAEAF
TRBD2,TRBJ2-3,TRBV4-1,ASSVTAGAHADTQY
-,TRBJ1-1,TRBV7-9,ASSLWKNRNTEAF
TRBD1,TRBJ2-7,TRBV15,ATSREQGLSYEQY
TRBD1,TRBJ1-1,TRBV30,AWTTGGNTEAF
-,TRBJ2-1,TRBV11-3,ASSLVSSYNEQF
TRBD1,TRBJ2-2,TRBV5-8,ASRRQGLNTGELF
-,TRBJ2-5,TRBV30,ACRVGAQY
-,TRBJ2-1,TRBV5-6,ASNFDRRDNEQF
-,TRBJ1-1,TRBV9,ASSRREISTEAF
-,TRBJ1-2,TRBV28,ASSLIQYGYT
-,TRBJ2-1,TRBV2,ASKEPNSYNEQF
-,TRBJ1-2,TRBV4-3,ASSQDTRQANYGYT
TRBD2,TRBJ2-1,TRBV6-1,ASSESSGRIYNEQF
TRBD2,TRBJ2-7,TRBV6-5,ASSYSQAGGYEQY
TRBD1,TRBJ1-1,TRBV6-1,ASSGQGNTEAF
TRBD1,TRBJ2-1,TRBV4-3,ASSPRRTGGYEQF
-,TRBJ2-5,TRBV10-3,AISGQPQETQY
-,TRBJ2-4,TRBV5-1,ASSLSRAGNIQY
-,TRBJ2-2,TRBV7-2,ASSLDRRTGELF
-,TRBJ1-2,TRBV28,ASRQRLLGYIDYGYT
-,TRBJ2-2,TRBV14,ASSQPRDWRNTGELF
-,TRBJ1-1,TRBV11-3,ASSPQLNTEAF
TRBD1,TRBJ1-1,TRBV28,ASSLNIQGDEAF
-,TRBJ1-1,TRBV5-1,ASSQNRGTEAF
-,TRBJ2-7,TRBV19,ASSISGDEQY
-,TRBJ2-2,TRBV11-3,ASSLDSLGRAGRTGELF
-,TRBJ1-3,TRBV18,ASSTTASSSSGNTIY
TRBD1,TRBJ1-4,TRBV7-9,ASSLGGQMTNEKLF